Presented here are 31 T cell receptor beta chains from one specimen sequenced in a study of blood T cells in healthy people across ages. A J-beta primer mix and a sample-barcoded 5' primer were used in a second PCR of about 7 to 12 cycles. TCRdb re-derived calls from the 5' RACE reads in MiXCR, one entry per CDR3 protein. The sample comprises roughly 1,500,000 distinct CDR3 sequences, roughly 45% of which are singletons, and 7.9% rests with the top ten. Sequencing was done on a sample of blood. The receptors shown here come from a young woman in good health.

Turning to this clonotype: Compared with germline, one end of the junction differs, possibly owing to a read error. The V gene is TRBV4-1, the J gene TRBJ1-2, with D possibly being TRBD1 (6 bases). Germline V gives CDR1 MGHRA, CDR2 YSYEKL. The CDR3 contains 16 residues. The CDR3 DNA reads as TGCGCCAGCGGCCAAGAAGACAGGCTAGCCCCCTATGGCTACACCTTC. Translation: CASGQEDRLAPYGYTF.

The chain couples TRBV4-1 to TRBJ2-7, with D tentatively TRBD1 (6 bases). Germline V gives CDR1 MGHRA, CDR2 YSYEKL. The CDR3 runs to 15 residues. V was trimmed by 0 bases and J by 2 bases, leaving 11 bases between them. This CDR3 is CASSQEGDKTYEQYF. The CDR3 region has the DNA TGCGCCAGCAGCCAAGAAGGGGACAAGACCTACGAGCAGTACTTC.

This rearrangement joins TRBV24-1 to TRBJ2-5, with D possibly being TRBD1 or TRBD2 (5 bases each). This CDR3 spans 14 amino acids. Germline V gene lookup returns CDR1 KGHDR and CDR2 SFDVKD. V was clipped by 5 bases and J by 5 bases, with 14 bases between them. CDR3: CATSGRGELETQYF. The CDR3, as DNA: TGTGCCACCAGTGGAAGAGGGGAGTTGGAGACCCAGTACTTC.

The chain employs TRBV27 and TRBJ2-4; 7 nucleotides agree with TRBD1. The J call may be wrong; the DNA end is better matched by TRBJ2-7. Per the germline V gene, CDR1 is MNHEY and CDR2 is SMNVEV (reference sequence). The CDR3 runs 15 residues. This CDR3 reads CASRFQQGPTYEQYF. The CDR3, as DNA: TGTGCCAGCAGATTCCAACAGGGGCCAACCTACGAGCAGTACTTC.

The chain employs TRBV6-5 and TRBJ1-6, with D perhaps TRBD1 (6 bases). The CDR3 is made up of 16 amino acids. Germline CDR1 and CDR2: MNHEY and SVGAGI. Trimming shortened V by 1 base and J by 8 bases, and 15 bases separated the two germline ends. The CDR3 sequence is CASSYWGRRVDSPLHF. CDR3 in DNA: TGTGCCAGCAGTTACTGGGGGCGCAGAGTGGATTCACCCCTCCACTTT.

J is TRBJ2-5 and V is TRBV4-2; D gene uncertain. The J call may not be correct, given that the DNA end is closer to TRBJ2-7. This CDR3 spans 15 amino acids. Germline V gene data show CDR1 as LGHNA and CDR2 as YNFKEQ. This chain's CDR3 is CASSQEGQGTLEQYF. The CDR3 nucleotides are TGTGCCAGCAGCCAAGAGGGCCAAGGTACCCTCGAGCAGTACTTC.

The rearrangement joins TRBV20-1 to TRBJ2-5, with 7 bases aligning to TRBD2. The CDR3 runs 13 residues. V dropped 7 bases and J dropped 5; count of bases not matched to a gene: 10. Germline loops: CDR1 DFQATT, CDR2 SNEGSKA (reference sequence). The DNA for the CDR3 is TGCAGTGTCGGGGGAGGGGTGCGGGAGACCCAGTACTTC. This sequence encodes CSVGGGVRETQYF.

The rearrangement joins TRBV14 to TRBJ2-7, with a tentative D call TRBD1 (6 bases). V was trimmed by 4 bases and J by 3 bases, leaving 19 bases between them. The CDR3 is made up of 16 amino acids. Germline V lookup: CDR1 SGHDN, CDR2 FVKESK. The CDR3: CASSPRKWTANYEQYF. Here the CDR3 DNA reads TGTGCCAGCAGCCCGCGAAAGTGGACAGCCAACTACGAGCAGTACTTC.

There are a few counts of this clonotype. The CDR3 is CASSLDSGSSASEQFF. CDR3 coding DNA: TGTGCCAGCAGCTTAGATAGCGGGAGTTCAGCCAGTGAGCAGTTCTTC. This chain joins TRBV7-2 and TRBJ2-1; 9 bases line up with TRBD2. This CDR3 has 16 residues. V dropped 1 base and J dropped 9; count of bases not matched to a gene: 10. Germline lookup yields CDR1 SGHTA and CDR2 FQGNSA.

Here the CDR3 reads CASVTDNYGYTF. The CDR3 bases are TGTGCCAGCGTGACAGATAACTATGGCTACACCTTC. This sequence joins TRBV2 and TRBJ1-2; D possibly corresponds to TRBD1 (5 bases). V shed 8 bases and J shed 1 base, with 8 bases lying between them. This CDR3 is 12 amino acids long. Germline CDR1 reads SNHLY; CDR2 reads FYNNEI.

The V gene is TRBV7-6, the J gene TRBJ1-1; D ambiguous. The CDR3 is 12 amino acids. CDR1 and CDR2 (germline): SGHVS, FNYEAQ. The germline V and J ends were trimmed by 8 bases and 0 bases, with 7 bases remaining between them. CDR3 in amino acids: CASVQMNTEAFF. In DNA form, the CDR3 reads TGTGCCAGCGTTCAGATGAACACTGAAGCTTTCTTT.

This chain joins TRBV30 and TRBJ2-7; no reliable D call. Germline CDR1 and CDR2: GTSNPN and SVGIG (reference sequence). This CDR3 region has 17 residues. Deletions cut 0 bases from V and 5 bases from J, with 23 bases between. DNA for the CDR3: TGTGCCTGGAGTGTACTCCTAGTCGCAGGAGCGCACCACGAGCAGTACTTC. This gives the protein CAWSVLLVAGAHHEQYF.

This clonotype was observed many times. The chain couples TRBV28 to TRBJ2-3; D is uncertain. The closer fit of TRBJ2-5 to the DNA end suggests the J call may be wrong. The CDR3 is 10 residues long. Germline V lookup: CDR1 MDHEN, CDR2 SYDVKM. The CDR3 nucleotides read TGTGCCAGCTCCGGTGGGACCCAGTACTTC. Protein product: CASSGGTQYF.

The V and J genes are TRBV7-6 and TRBJ2-7; 9 nucleotides line up with TRBD1. This CDR3 comprises 18 residues. The V and J ends lost 0 bases and 5 bases, in that order; junction bases with no gene match: 14. In germline, CDR1 is SGHVS, CDR2 FNYEAQ. The CDR3 coding sequence is TGTGCCAGCAGCTTAGCGCTCGGACAGGGGTTTGAAAGCGACGAGCAGTACTTC. Its protein is CASSLALGQGFESDEQYF. The complete variable domain, with remaining parts taken from reference TRBV7-6 and TRBJ2-7, reads GAGVSQSPRYKVTKRGQDVALRCDPISGHVSLYWYRQALGQGPEFLTYFNYEAQQDKSGLPNDRFSAERPEGSISTLTIQRTEQRDSAMYRCASSLALGQGFESDEQYFGPGTRLTVT.

The chain uses TRBV7-2 and TRBJ2-3; D is uncertain. CDR1 SGHTA and CDR2 FQGNSA come from the germline V gene. With 2 bases removed from V and 5 bases from J, the gap between germline ends came to 11 bases. The CDR3 sequence is 14 residues long. The CDR3 here is CASSLWSEKDTQYF. DNA for the CDR3: TGTGCCAGCAGCTTATGGTCCGAGAAAGATACGCAGTATTTT. Full variable domain (outside the CDR3, taken from reference TRBV7-2 and TRBJ2-3): GAGVSQSPSNKVTEKGKDVELRCDPISGHTALYWYRQSLGQGLEFLIYFQGNSAPDKSGLPSDRFSAERTGGSVSTLTIQRTQQEDSAVYLCASSLWSEKDTQYFGPGTRLTVL.

V gene TRBV12-3 or TRBV12-4 combines with J gene TRBJ2-5, with 7 bases matching TRBD2. The CDR3 covers 15 residues. Trimming cost V 5 bases and J 5 bases; bases outside gene matches: 11. Here the CDR3 reads CASSPTGGSPETQYF. Here the CDR3 DNA reads TGTGCCAGCAGTCCCACGGGGGGTAGCCCGGAGACCCAGTACTTC.

The chain employs TRBV7-3 and TRBJ1-6; D call uncertain. The V gene's germline CDR1 is SGHTA and CDR2 FQGTGA. V lost 2 bases and J lost 10, with 9 bases in between. The CDR3 runs to 13 residues. CDR3 protein: CASSLEGRSPLHF. In DNA form, the CDR3 reads TGTGCCAGCAGCTTAGAGGGCCGGTCACCCCTCCACTTT.

The chain has TRBV4-2 and TRBJ2-6; weak D call: TRBD2 (7 bases). This CDR3 spans 17 amino acids. CDR1 and CDR2 from the germline V gene are LGHNA and YNFKEQ. V was cut by 0 bases and J by 4 bases, with 13 bases left in between. CDR3: CASSQDGGAQGANVLTF. The CDR3, as DNA: TGTGCCAGCAGCCAAGATGGGGGGGCTCAGGGGGCCAACGTCCTGACTTTC.

V is TRBV6-1 and J is TRBJ2-2; 15 nucleotides line up with TRBD2. Germline V gives CDR1 MNHNS, CDR2 SASEGT. The CDR3 has 15 residues. Germline trimming cut 6 bases from V and 8 bases from J; bases unmatched to any gene: 4. Written as DNA, the CDR3 is TGTGCCAGCAGCGCGGGACTAGCGGGGGGAGGGGAGCTGTTTTTT. Translation: CASSAGLAGGGELFF.

The genes are TRBV20-1 and TRBJ2-7, with 7 positions matching TRBD1. J was trimmed by 2 bases and V by 1 base; bases with no gene match: 2. The CDR3 consists of 13 residues. CDR1 is DFQATT, CDR2 SNEGSKA, per germline (reference sequence). The CDR3 loop is CSARGGTAYEQYF. CDR3 coding DNA: TGCAGTGCTAGAGGGGGGACAGCCTACGAGCAGTACTTC.

In its sample, this clonotype was seen a few times. The rearrangement uses TRBV3-1 and TRBJ2-1, with TRBD2 matching over 9 bases. The CDR3 sequence is 16 residues long. The germline V gene encodes CDR1 LGHDT and CDR2 YNNKEL (reference sequence). V lost 1 base and J lost 2; bases outside the gene matches: 3. This CDR3 is CASSQVRTSAYNEQFF. The CDR3 region has the DNA TGTGCCAGCAGCCAAGTCCGGACTAGCGCCTACAATGAGCAGTTCTTC.

The genes are TRBV10-3 and TRBJ1-2; D might be TRBD1 (5 bases). Germline V CDR1 and CDR2: ENHRY, SYGVKD. V was cut by 4 bases and J by 7 bases, with 22 bases left in between. The CDR3 totals 16 residues. In nucleotides, the CDR3 is TGTGCCATCAGTGTGCCCTCCGGATTGGGGGTCAGTGGCTACACCTTC. Protein: CAISVPSGLGVSGYTF.

On this clonotype itself: One end of the junction fails to match germline, which may point to a read error. The chain couples TRBV20-1 to TRBJ1-2, with D uncertain. Per germline, CDR1 DFQATT and CDR2 SNEGSKA (reference sequence). The CDR3 contains 14 residues. CDR3 region: CSAGDGTARYGYTF. The DNA for the CDR3 is TGCAGTGCTGGAGACGGTACAGCGCGCTATGGCTACACCTTC.

This clonotype has more than one count but fewer than ten. This rearrangement joins TRBV28 to TRBJ2-3; 8 nucleotides match TRBD2. Germline CDR1 MDHEN, CDR2 SYDVKM. This CDR3 contains 14 residues. V gave up 5 bases and J gave up 6 bases; unmatched junction bases: 7. The chain's CDR3 is CASSTGGAGDTQYF. For the CDR3, the DNA is TGTGCCAGCAGTACCGGGGGGGCGGGGGATACGCAGTATTTT.

The V call is TRBV6-5, the J call TRBJ2-1; TRBD1 agrees at 9 bases. This CDR3 spans 13 amino acids. The ends lost 5 bases at V and 9 bases at J; junction bases unmatched: 5. Germline V gene lookup returns CDR1 MNHEY and CDR2 SVGAGI. CDR3 DNA: TGTGCCAGCAGTGACAAGGACAGGGGTGAGCAGTTCTTC. This translates into CASSDKDRGEQFF.

This chain links TRBV20-1 with TRBJ2-7, with 7 bases aligning to TRBD2. The V gene's germline CDR1 is DFQATT and CDR2 SNEGSKA (reference sequence). This CDR3 region has 15 residues. Trimming cost V 1 base and J 1 base; bases outside gene matches: 7. CDR3 coding DNA: TGCAGTGCTAGAGGCTACGGGAGGTGGTCCTACGAGCAGTACTTC. As protein: CSARGYGRWSYEQYF.

This clonotype has only a few counts. V and J are TRBV15 and TRBJ2-7, with D unresolved. The germline V gene encodes CDR1 LNHNV and CDR2 YYDKDF (reference sequence). The CDR3 is 17 amino acids. The germline V and J ends were trimmed by 4 bases and 4 bases, with 23 bases remaining between them. The CDR3 protein is CATSIVAPGRIGYEQYF. The DNA for the CDR3 is TGTGCCACCAGCATTGTAGCCCCGGGTCGCATTGGATACGAGCAGTACTTC.

This chain uses TRBV7-8 with TRBJ1-2; unclear D gene. Per the germline V gene, CDR1 is SGHVS and CDR2 is FQNEAQ. This CDR3 is built from 15 residues. V dropped 5 bases and J dropped 6 bases, with 19 bases sitting between them. In nucleotides, the CDR3 is TGTGCCAGCAGCCTAGAAGTGGGGAGGAAGCATGGCTACACCTTC. Protein: CASSLEVGRKHGYTF.

The CDR3 loop is CASSEERLRGTEAFF. CDR3 in DNA: TGTGCCAGCAGTGAAGAAAGACTCCGGGGCACTGAAGCTTTCTTT. The chain combines TRBV25-1 with TRBJ1-1, with D hard to call. The CDR3 extends over 15 amino acids. V lost 2 bases, J lost 4 bases, and 14 bases lay in between. CDR1 and CDR2 from the germline V gene are MGHDK and SYGVNS.

The chain is built from TRBV5-6 and TRBJ2-1; a possible D gene is TRBD2 (6 bases). V dropped 3 bases and J dropped 5 bases, with 18 bases sitting between them. The CDR3 has 16 amino acids. CDR1 is SGHDT and CDR2 is YYEEEE in the germline V gene. In DNA, the CDR3 is TGTGCCAGCAGCTGGCCCGGGACTCGATATAACAATGAGCAGTTCTTC. Translation gives CASSWPGTRYNNEQFF.

The chain carries TRBV6-2 or TRBV6-3 and TRBJ1-2; D might be TRBD1 (5 bases). The V end lost 0 bases, the J end lost 2 bases, and 19 bases lay between the germline ends. This CDR3 has 18 residues. CDR1 is MNHEY and CDR2 is SVGEGT in the germline V gene. The CDR3 DNA is TGTGCCAGCAGTTACTCTCCCCCGAGGGGTGGACCCAACTATGGCTACACCTTC. This sequence encodes CASSYSPPRGGPNYGYTF.